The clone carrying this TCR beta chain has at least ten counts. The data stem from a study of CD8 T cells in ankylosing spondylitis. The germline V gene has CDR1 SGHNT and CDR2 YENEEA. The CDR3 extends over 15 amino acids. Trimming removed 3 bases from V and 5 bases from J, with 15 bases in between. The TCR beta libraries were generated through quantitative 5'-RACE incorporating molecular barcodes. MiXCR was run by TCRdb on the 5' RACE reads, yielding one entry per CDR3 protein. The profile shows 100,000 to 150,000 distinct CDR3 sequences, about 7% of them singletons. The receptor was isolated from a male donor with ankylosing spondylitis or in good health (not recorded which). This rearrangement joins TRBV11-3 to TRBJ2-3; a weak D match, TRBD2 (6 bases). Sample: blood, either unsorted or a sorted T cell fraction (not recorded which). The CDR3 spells CASSFGASVVDTQYF. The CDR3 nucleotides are TGTGCCAGCAGCTTCGGGGCTAGCGTGGTAGATACGCAGTATTTT. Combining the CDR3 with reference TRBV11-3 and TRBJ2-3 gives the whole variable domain EAGVVQSPRYKIIEKKQPVAFWCNPISGHNTLYWYLQNLGQGPELLIRYENEEAVDDSQLPKDRFSAERLKGVDSTLKIQPAELGDSAVYLCASSFGASVVDTQYFGPGTRLTVL.